This is a list of T cell receptor beta chains from one sample in a study of beta chain features in type 1 diabetes. TCRdb keeps only in-frame clones here, not all; method: immunoSEQ multiplex PCR. The data contain 300,000 to 400,000 clones, less than 15% of them singletons. Material: naive CD4+ T cells from blood. Receptors originate from a woman aged 18-35 years with type 1 diabetes. The CDR3 runs from the conserved cysteine through the conserved F or W. The order of the fields is clone size, D gene, J gene, V gene, CDR3 protein, CDR3 DNA. The D gene is left open where the match is weak. A clone size is listed for some rows: how often the clone was seen (once, few, many), or a class if it is expanded.

- - TRBJ2-3 TRBV5-4 CASSITSTDTQYF TGTGCCAGCAGCATCACTAGCACAGATACGCAGTATTTT
- TRBD1 TRBJ1-1 TRBV30 CAWSVQGATEAFF TGTGCCTGGAGTGTACAGGGGGCGACTGAAGCTTTCTTT
few - TRBJ2-1 TRBV13 CASGYRVGSVNEQFF TGTGCCAGCGGATACAGGGTAGGCTCGGTCAATGAGCAGTTCTTC
few - TRBJ2-7 TRBV6-6 CASSDMFGLLEQYF TGTGCCAGCAGTGATATGTTCGGACTACTCGAGCAGTACTTC
few - TRBJ1-1 TRBV30 CAWSPYGAGEAFF TGTGCCTGGAGTCCCTATGGTGCGGGGGAAGCTTTCTTT
few TRBD2 TRBJ2-3 TRBV5-1 CASSLPLAQSTDTQYF TGCGCCAGCAGCTTGCCACTAGCGCAGAGCACAGATACGCAGTATTTT
few TRBD1 TRBJ2-7 TRBV7-9 CASSLQGYEQYF TGTGCCAGCAGCCTACAGGGGTACGAGCAGTACTTC
- - TRBJ2-5 TRBV6-5 CATERTGTLQETQYF TGTGCCACTGAAAGAACCGGGACTCTCCAAGAGACCCAGTACTTC
- - TRBJ2-1 TRBV15 CATSRDGHEQFF TGTGCCACCAGCAGAGATGGCCATGAGCAGTTCTTC
few TRBD1 TRBJ2-1 TRBV18 CASSTGTGNSYNEQFF TGTGCCAGCTCAACCGGGACAGGTAATTCCTACAATGAGCAGTTCTTC
few - TRBJ1-1 TRBV9 CASSVEPDMNTEAFF TGTGCCAGCAGCGTAGAGCCAGACATGAACACTGAAGCTTTCTTT
few TRBD2 TRBJ2-7 TRBV28 CASNTGGRYEQYF TGTGCCAGCAATACGGGGGGTAGATACGAGCAGTACTTC
- TRBD1 TRBJ1-5 TRBV18 CASSMDREQPQHF TGTGCCAGCTCAATGGACAGGGAACAGCCCCAGCATTTT
many TRBD1 TRBJ2-7 TRBV29-1 CSVEVRDRAYEQYF TGCAGCGTTGAAGTACGGGACAGAGCCTACGAGCAGTACTTC
few TRBD1 TRBJ2-7 TRBV27 CASSPRQGSYEQYF TGTGCCAGCAGTCCCCGACAGGGATCCTACGAGCAGTACTTC
few TRBD1 TRBJ1-4 TRBV28 CASSSGQDTEKLFF TGTGCCAGCAGTTCCGGACAGGACACGGAAAAACTGTTTTTT
- - TRBJ1-2 TRBV30 CAWSVQGVVGYTF TGTGCCTGGAGTGTACAGGGAGTTGTTGGCTACACCTTC
- - TRBJ2-1 TRBV27 CASSRVASLNEQFF TGTGCCAGCAGTCGGGTAGCAAGCCTTAATGAGCAGTTCTTC
- - TRBJ2-3 TRBV4-3 CASSQDGLAYTDTQYF TGCGCCAGCAGCCAAGATGGGCTAGCCTACACAGATACGCAGTATTTT
few TRBD2 TRBJ2-1 TRBV5-4 CASSFGGYNEQFF TGTGCCAGCAGCTTCGGGGGGTACAATGAGCAGTTCTTC
- - TRBJ2-2 TRBV18 CAATGRYSNTGELFF TGTGCCGCGACAGGAAGATACTCGAACACCGGGGAGCTGTTTTTT
few - TRBJ2-1 TRBV2 CASSADIYNEQFF TGTGCCAGCAGCGCCGACATATACAATGAGCAGTTCTTC
- TRBD2 TRBJ2-5 TRBV6-6 CASTRLAQETQYF TGTGCCAGCACCCGACTAGCACAAGAGACCCAGTACTTC
few - TRBJ2-7 TRBV7-2 CASSPPSSSGGYF TGTGCCAGCAGCCCCCCGTCTTCCTCCGGCGGGTACTTC
few TRBD2 TRBJ2-3 TRBV4-1 CASSRGGPSTDTQYF TGCGCCAGCAGCCGGGGGGGACCTAGCACAGATACGCAGTATTTT
few - TRBJ2-1 TRBV7-8 CASSGGGGRQFF TGTGCCAGCAGCGGAGGGGGGGGTCGGCAGTTCTTC
- - TRBJ1-2 TRBV11-2 CASSPAGGNYGYTF TGTGCCAGCAGCCCCGCGGGGGGCAACTATGGCTACACCTTC
few - TRBJ1-1 TRBV5-6 CASSLFTGEAFF TGTGCCAGCAGCTTGTTTACAGGGGAAGCTTTCTTT
- - TRBJ2-5 TRBV25-1 CASSESGRAQETQYF TGTGCCAGCAGTGAATCCGGCAGGGCCCAAGAGACCCAGTACTTC
- - TRBJ2-4 TRBV9 CASSAPGTKNIQYF TGTGCCAGCAGCGCCCCCGGGACAAAAAACATTCAGTACTTC
- - TRBJ1-4 TRBV2 CASSEGVDRNEKLFF TGTGCCAGCAGTGAGGGGGTCGACAGGAATGAAAAACTGTTTTTT
- TRBD2 TRBJ2-2 TRBV15 CATSRDLIAGGTGELFF TGTGCCACCAGCAGAGATCTGATAGCGGGTGGGACCGGGGAGCTGTTTTTT
few TRBD1 TRBJ2-4 TRBV4-1 CASSQGPGQVAKNIQYF TGCGCCAGCAGCCAAGGACCGGGACAGGTGGCCAAAAACATTCAGTACTTC
- - TRBJ1-2 TRBV25-1 CASSETAQMTNYGYTF TGTGCCAGCAGTGAAACCGCACAGATGACTAACTATGGCTACACCTTC
few TRBD2 TRBJ2-5 TRBV7-2 CASSPRGGETQYF TGTGCCAGCAGCCCCCGGGGAGGGGAGACCCAGTACTTC
- TRBD2 TRBJ2-2 TRBV5-1 CASSFLAGVVTGELFF TGCGCCAGCAGCTTTCTAGCGGGAGTAGTCACCGGGGAGCTGTTTTTT
- - TRBJ1-1 TRBV27 CASSLQGANTEAFF TGTGCCAGCAGTCTACAGGGAGCAAACACTGAAGCTTTCTTT
few TRBD2 TRBJ2-3 TRBV5-4 CASSLSALASTDTQYF TGTGCCAGCAGCTTGTCTGCACTAGCGAGCACAGATACGCAGTATTTT
- TRBD1 TRBJ2-7 TRBV28 CASSFSLTGKEQYF TGTGCCAGCAGTTTTTCCTTGACAGGGAAAGAGCAGTACTTC
- TRBD1 TRBJ1-2 TRBV10-3 CAISDPESDRERYTF TGTGCCATCAGTGACCCGGAGTCCGACAGGGAGAGGTACACCTTC
few TRBD2 TRBJ2-2 TRBV11-2 CASSPSGSLNTGELFF TGTGCCAGCAGCCCTAGCGGGAGCCTGAACACCGGGGAGCTGTTTTTT
- TRBD2 TRBJ2-7 TRBV29-1 CSSIAGGPFYEQYF TGCAGTTCCATAGCGGGAGGGCCATTCTACGAGCAGTACTTC
- - TRBJ1-5 TRBV5-1 CASSLVGGQPQHF TGCGCCAGCAGCTTGGTGGGGGGGCAGCCCCAGCATTTT
few TRBD2 TRBJ2-3 TRBV11-2 CASSLKRTSGSSDTQYF TGTGCCAGCAGCTTGAAGAGGACTAGCGGGAGTTCAGATACGCAGTATTTT
few - TRBJ1-2 TRBV11-3 CASSLAVSGDGYTF TGTGCCAGCAGCTTAGCGGTATCGGGTGATGGCTACACCTTC
few TRBD2 TRBJ2-1 TRBV19 CASRGGSGKVNEQFF TGTGCCAGCCGAGGGGGTAGCGGGAAGGTCAATGAGCAGTTCTTC
- TRBD2 TRBJ2-4 TRBV5-1 CASSLWASGRNTKNIQYF TGCGCCAGCAGCTTGTGGGCTAGCGGGAGGAACACCAAAAACATTCAGTACTTC
few TRBD1 TRBJ1-2 TRBV5-1 CASSLEAGGMYYGYTF TGCGCCAGCAGCTTGGAGGCAGGGGGCATGTACTATGGCTACACCTTC
- - TRBJ2-5 TRBV5-1 CASSFDSFQETQYF TGCGCCAGCAGCTTTGACAGTTTCCAAGAGACCCAGTACTTC
- - TRBJ1-1 TRBV15 CATSRDRVYTEAFF TGTGCCACCAGCAGAGACAGGGTCTACACTGAAGCTTTCTTT
- - TRBJ1-2 TRBV28 CASSPPGISYGYTF TGTGCCAGCAGTCCCCCCGGGATCTCTTATGGCTACACCTTC
few TRBD1 TRBJ1-1 TRBV18 CASSPVDRVNTEAFF TGTGCCAGCTCACCAGTGGACAGGGTGAACACTGAAGCTTTCTTT
- TRBD2 TRBJ2-3 TRBV27 CASSSLGRGADTQYF TGTGCCAGCAGCTCTTTAGGGAGGGGAGCAGATACGCAGTATTTT
- - TRBJ1-1 TRBV5-1 CASSLGPVRAGTEAFF TGCGCCAGCAGCTTGGGGCCGGTCCGGGCGGGCACTGAAGCTTTCTTT
few - TRBJ2-5 TRBV9 CASSVMGGETQYF TGTGCCAGCAGCGTAATGGGAGGAGAGACCCAGTACTTC